The 19 T cell receptor beta chains below were found in one sample sequenced in a study of monozygotic twins with inflammatory bowel disease. TCRdb reanalyzed the 5' RACE reads, giving one entry per CDR3 protein sequence and no DNA. The table gives 200,000 to 250,000 distinct CDR3 sequences; the top ten clones make up around 7.7% of it. The source material was blood. The receptors here all came from a human donor with ulcerative colitis or Crohn's disease, or a healthy co-twin of an affected twin (not recorded which).

This chain links TRBV24-1 with TRBJ1-1; TCRdb picks TRBD1, but there is no DNA to check that call. The V gene's germline CDR1 is KGHDR and CDR2 SFDVKD. The CDR3 is 14 amino acids. The CDR3 spells CATSAGGDRGRAFF.

The chain carries TRBV20-1 and TRBJ2-2; TCRdb's D call of TRBD1 is untestable without DNA. The CDR3 is 16 amino acids. Per germline, CDR1 DFQATT and CDR2 SNEGSKA (reference sequence). The CDR3 loop is CSATGTGLPSTGELFF.

V and J are TRBV19 and TRBJ1-5; TCRdb returns TRBD1, unconfirmable since there is no DNA. The CDR3 length is 17 residues. Germline CDR1 and CDR2: LNHDA and SQIVND (reference sequence). The CDR3 spells CASSITSGGGNNQPQHF. Supplemented by reference TRBV19 and TRBJ1-5, the full variable domain reads DGGITQSPKYLFRKEGQNVTLSCEQNLNHDAMYWYRQDPGQGLRLIYYSQIVNDFQKGDIAEGYSVSREKKESFPLTVTSAQKNPTAFYLCASSITSGGGNNQPQHFGDGTRLSIL.

The chain carries TRBV25-1 and TRBJ2-2; TCRdb's D call of TRBD1 is untestable without DNA. This CDR3 region has 16 residues. The germline V gene has CDR1 MGHDK and CDR2 SYGVNS. The CDR3 reads CASSESPGVGTGELFF.

This chain connects TRBV27 to TRBJ2-7; there is no DNA to check the TCRdb D call of TRBD1. Germline-derived CDR1 and CDR2 are MNHEY and SMNVEV (reference sequence). The CDR3 runs 15 residues. The chain's CDR3 is CASSFRDVKLYEQYF.

The chain joins TRBV18 to TRBJ2-7; the D call from TCRdb, TRBD1, cannot be confirmed without DNA. The germline V gene encodes CDR1 KGHSH and CDR2 LQKENI. The CDR3 has 13 residues. CDR3 sequence: CADPGRCSYEQYF. Full variable domain (remainder filled in from reference TRBV18 and TRBJ2-7): NAGVMQNPRHLVRRRGQEARLRCSPMKGHSHVYWYRQLPEEGLKFMVYLQKENIIDESGMPKERFSAEFPKEGPSILRIQQVVRGDSAAYFCADPGRCSYEQYFGPGTRLTVT.

The V and J genes are TRBV12-3 or TRBV12-4 and TRBJ1-2; TCRdb lists TRBD1, though no DNA is available to test this call. The CDR3 covers 16 residues. This CDR3 is CASSSPRQSLDYGYTF.

The chain employs TRBV4-1 and TRBJ2-1; absent DNA, TCRdb's TRBD1 call cannot be checked. Germline V lookup: CDR1 MGHRA, CDR2 YSYEKL. The CDR3 spans 20 residues. The CDR3 loop is CASSLEPGTGVVSSYNEQFF.

V is TRBV6-5 and J is TRBJ1-6; TCRdb indicates TRBD1, and absent DNA this call remains unverified. This CDR3 comprises 16 residues. Germline V gives CDR1 MNHEY, CDR2 SVGAGI. The CDR3 protein is CASSYTGQGHNSPLHF.

J is TRBJ2-1 and V is TRBV7-9. The CDR3 runs 12 residues. Germline V gene sequence: CDR1 SEHNR, CDR2 FQNEAQ (reference sequence). CDR3 region: CASSLEGSRQFF.

The chain carries TRBV5-1 and TRBJ2-7; the D call from TCRdb, TRBD1, cannot be confirmed without DNA. The germline V gene has CDR1 SGHRS and CDR2 YFSETQ. CDR3 length: 15 residues. CDR3: CASSLTRQGNYEQYF.

V is TRBV19 and J is TRBJ2-2. Germline V gene lookup returns CDR1 LNHDA and CDR2 SQIVND (reference sequence). The CDR3 totals 13 residues. The CDR3 protein is CASSPDGTGELFF.

The chain links TRBV18 to TRBJ2-7; lacking DNA, the TRBD2 call made by TCRdb goes unchecked. Looked up from germline, CDR1 is KGHSH and CDR2 is LQKENI. This CDR3 has 14 residues. CDR3 loop: CASSPYRAPYEQYF.

The V call is TRBV4-2, the J call TRBJ2-2; TCRdb reports TRBD1, a call that lacks DNA to check it against. CDR1 is LGHNA and CDR2 is YNFKEQ in the germline V gene. The CDR3 runs 13 residues. This CDR3 is CASKSQGVGELFF.

This sequence joins TRBV2 and TRBJ2-7; the TCRdb D gene call, TRBD2, has no DNA to confirm it. Germline CDR1 SNHLY, CDR2 FYNNEI. This CDR3 comprises 15 residues. The CDR3 reads CASSVSSGASYEQYF.

The rearrangement uses TRBV7-2 and TRBJ1-5; the D call of TRBD1 rests on TCRdb alone, since no DNA is present to check it. The germline CDR1 and CDR2 sequences are SGHTA and FQGNSA. This CDR3 comprises 13 residues. The CDR3 protein is CASSSTGVTPQHF.

V usage is TRBV12-3 or TRBV12-4 and J usage is TRBJ2-5; with no DNA, the TCRdb D assignment of TRBD1 cannot be verified. The CDR3 is made up of 15 amino acids. CDR3 sequence: CASSTGTGARETQYF.

Here the CDR3 reads CSARSVEAISYEQYF. This chain joins TRBV20-1 and TRBJ2-7; there is no DNA to check the TCRdb D call of TRBD2. CDR1 is DFQATT, CDR2 SNEGSKA, per germline (reference sequence). The CDR3 spans 15 residues.

The gene calls are TRBV29-1 and TRBJ1-2. The CDR3 consists of 13 residues. Germline V lookup: CDR1 SQVTM, CDR2 ANQGSEA. The CDR3 here is CSVGQRSSYGYTF.